This T cell receptor beta chain was sequenced in a study of blood T cell repertoires in COVID-19. Study details: Material from acute and convalescent COVID-19 was sourced from the United States, Italy and Spain.

As originally analysed: Reference gene primers were amplified, and this amplification served to estimate nucleated cell counts. Assay used: immunoSEQ multiplex PCR; TCRdb lists only in-frame clones, some missing. The V and J calls and clone size were taken over from that table, and D and trimming were inferred from the DNA. The sample includes tens of thousands of clones, around 90% of them seen just once. The CDR3 is 16 amino acids. CDR1 is SGHAT and CDR2 is FQNNGV in the germline V gene. With 1 base removed from V and 12 bases from J, the gap between germline ends came to 22 bases. The TCR originated in a human donor with acute or convalescent COVID-19. The donor label of this sample is uncertain. The sequenced sample consisted of peripheral blood. The V call is TRBV11-2, the J call TRBJ2-1; the D gene is possibly TRBD2 (6 bases). CDR3 DNA: TGTGCCAGCAGCTTAGGTCTGGGGGGAGGTATGGGGATGCAGTTCTTC. Its translation is CASSLGLGGGMGMQFF.